This T cell receptor beta chain appears in the sequencing data of a study of response to subunit inactivated influenza vaccine. The CDR3 has 13 residues. The V end was cut by 6 bases, the J end by 7 bases, with 12 bases between. TCRdb processed the RT-PCR reads anew with MiXCR; each CDR3 protein has one entry. This table has under 200,000 distinct CDR3 sequences, roughly a tenth appearing once. This sequence joins TRBV12-3 or TRBV12-4 and TRBJ1-4; D ambiguous. The input for sequencing was CD8+ T cells sorted from PBMCs, taken less than 30 months after vaccination. This TCR was sampled from a man aged 50 to 75 who received an inactivated influenza vaccine. The CDR3 protein is CASSSGNSEKLFF. CDR3 DNA sequence: TGTGCCAGCAGCTCCGGGAATAGTGAAAAACTGTTTTTT.